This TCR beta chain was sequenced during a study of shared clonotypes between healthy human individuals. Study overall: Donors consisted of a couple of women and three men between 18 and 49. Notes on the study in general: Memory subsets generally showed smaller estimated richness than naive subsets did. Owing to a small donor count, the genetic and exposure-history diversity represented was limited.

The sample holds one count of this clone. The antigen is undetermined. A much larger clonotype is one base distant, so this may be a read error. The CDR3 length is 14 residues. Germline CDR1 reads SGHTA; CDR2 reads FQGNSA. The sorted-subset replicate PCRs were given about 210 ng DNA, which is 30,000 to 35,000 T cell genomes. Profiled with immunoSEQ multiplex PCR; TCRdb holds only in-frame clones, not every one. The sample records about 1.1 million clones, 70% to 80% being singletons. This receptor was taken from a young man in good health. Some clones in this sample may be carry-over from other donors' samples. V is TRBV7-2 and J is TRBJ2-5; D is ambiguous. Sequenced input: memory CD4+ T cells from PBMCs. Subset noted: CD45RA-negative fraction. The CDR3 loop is CASSFFNHQETRYF. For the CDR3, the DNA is TGTGCCAGCAGCTTCTTCAATCACCAAGAGACCCGGTACTTC.